The sequence of this T cell receptor (beta chain) was determined in a study of breast tumors, draining lymph nodes, adjacent tissues. Study conclusions and caveats: Luminal-like breast cancer showed significantly higher tumor–nontumor repertoire similarity than basal-like. Compared with lymph nodes, tumors were less diverse; compared with nontumor tissue, more.

Axillary draining lymph nodes of breast cancer patients supplied the node samples. Worth noting for this clonotype: Its antigen is unidentified. A read error may account for a junction end that differs from germline.

CDR3 length: 14 residues. CDR1 is DFQATT and CDR2 is SNEGSKA in the germline V gene (reference sequence). A single record per CDR3 protein comes from TCRdb applying MiXCR to the multiplex PCR reads. Of some 150,000 distinct CDR3 sequences listed, 20% to 25% were seen once; the top ten hold approximately 2.7%. The material sequenced was axillary lymph node tissue. The genes are TRBV20-1 and TRBJ2-5; D unclear. The sequence derives from a female donor with breast cancer. Some clones in this sample may be carry-over from other donors' samples. The CDR3 spells CRARVSPKQGTQYF. In DNA form, the CDR3 reads TGCCGTGCTAGAGTTTCTCCCAAACAAGGGACCCAGTACTTC.